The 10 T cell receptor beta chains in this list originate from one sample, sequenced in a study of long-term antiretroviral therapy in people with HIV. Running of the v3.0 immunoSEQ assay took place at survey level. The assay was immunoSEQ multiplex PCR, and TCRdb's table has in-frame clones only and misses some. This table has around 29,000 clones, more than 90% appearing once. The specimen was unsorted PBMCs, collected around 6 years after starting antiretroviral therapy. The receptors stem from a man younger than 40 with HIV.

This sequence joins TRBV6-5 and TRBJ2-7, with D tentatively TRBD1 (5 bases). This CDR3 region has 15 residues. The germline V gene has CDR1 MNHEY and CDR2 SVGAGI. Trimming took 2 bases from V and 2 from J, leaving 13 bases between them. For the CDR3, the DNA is TGTGCCAGCAGTTACGGCCAGGGTAGAACCTACGAGCAGTACTTC. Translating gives CASSYGQGRTYEQYF.

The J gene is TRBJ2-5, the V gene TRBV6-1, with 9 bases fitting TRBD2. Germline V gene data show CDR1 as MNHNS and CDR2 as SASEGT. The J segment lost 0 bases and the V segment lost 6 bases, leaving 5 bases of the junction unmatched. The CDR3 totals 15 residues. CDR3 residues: CASSPQRGDQETQYF. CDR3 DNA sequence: TGTGCCAGCAGCCCCCAGCGGGGGGACCAAGAGACCCAGTACTTC.

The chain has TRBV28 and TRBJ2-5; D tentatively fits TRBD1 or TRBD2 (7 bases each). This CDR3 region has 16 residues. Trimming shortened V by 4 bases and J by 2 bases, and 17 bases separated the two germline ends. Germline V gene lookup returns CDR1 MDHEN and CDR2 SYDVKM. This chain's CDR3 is CASSSGEGAPQETQYF. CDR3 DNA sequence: TGTGCCAGCAGTTCCGGGGAGGGGGCCCCACAAGAGACCCAGTACTTC. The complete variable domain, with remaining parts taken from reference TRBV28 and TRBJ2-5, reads DVKVTQSSRYLVKRTGEKVFLECVQDMDHENMFWYRQDPGLGLRLIYFSYDVKMKEKGDIPEGYSVSREKKERFSLILESASTNQTSMYLCASSSGEGAPQETQYFGPGTRLLVL.

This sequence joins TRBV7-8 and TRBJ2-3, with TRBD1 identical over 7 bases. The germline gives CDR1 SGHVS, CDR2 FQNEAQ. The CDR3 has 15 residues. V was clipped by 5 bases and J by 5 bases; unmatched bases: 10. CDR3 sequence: CASSRSSDRRDTQYF. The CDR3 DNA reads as TGTGCCAGCAGCCGTTCATCGGACAGGAGAGATACGCAGTATTTT. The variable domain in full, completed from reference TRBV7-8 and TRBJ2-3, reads GAGVSQSPRYKVAKRGQDVALRCDPISGHVSLFWYQQALGQGPEFLTYFQNEAQLDKSGLPSDRFFAERPEGSVSTLKIQRTQQEDSAVYLCASSRSSDRRDTQYFGPGTRLTVL.

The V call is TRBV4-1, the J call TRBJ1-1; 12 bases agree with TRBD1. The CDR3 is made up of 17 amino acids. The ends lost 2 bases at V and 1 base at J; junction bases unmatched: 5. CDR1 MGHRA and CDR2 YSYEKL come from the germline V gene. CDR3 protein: CASSQLPGQGANTEAFF. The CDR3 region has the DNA TGCGCCAGCAGCCAACTCCCGGGACAGGGGGCGAACACTGAAGCTTTCTTT.

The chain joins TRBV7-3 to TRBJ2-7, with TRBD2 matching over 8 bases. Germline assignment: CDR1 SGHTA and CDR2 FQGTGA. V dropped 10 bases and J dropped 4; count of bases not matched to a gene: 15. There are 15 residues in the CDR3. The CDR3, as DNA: TGTGCCAACCGGTTTTTTCGGGGGGGCCCGTACGAGCAGTACTTC. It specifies CANRFFRGGPYEQYF.

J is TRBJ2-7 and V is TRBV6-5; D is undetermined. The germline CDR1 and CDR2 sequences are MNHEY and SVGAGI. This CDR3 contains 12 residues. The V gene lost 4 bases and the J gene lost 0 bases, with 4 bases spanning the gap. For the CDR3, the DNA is TGTGCCAGCAGTTCGAGCTCCTACGAGCAGTACTTC. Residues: CASSSSSYEQYF.

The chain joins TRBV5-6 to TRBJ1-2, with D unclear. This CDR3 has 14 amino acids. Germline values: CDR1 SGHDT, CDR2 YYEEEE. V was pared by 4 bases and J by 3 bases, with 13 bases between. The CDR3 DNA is TGTGCCAGCAGCCACATGAGGGTCGACTATGGCTACACCTTC. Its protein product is CASSHMRVDYGYTF. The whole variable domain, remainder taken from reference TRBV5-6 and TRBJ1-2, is DAGVTQSPTHLIKTRGQQVTLRCSPKSGHDTVSWYQQALGQGPQFIFQYYEEEERQRGNFPDRFSGHQFPNYSSELNVNALLLGDSALYLCASSHMRVDYGYTFGSGTRLTVV.

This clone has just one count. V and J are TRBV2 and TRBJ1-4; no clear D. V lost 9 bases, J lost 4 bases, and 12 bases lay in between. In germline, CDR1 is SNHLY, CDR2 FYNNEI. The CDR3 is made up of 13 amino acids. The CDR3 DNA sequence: TGTGCCAGACAAGTCATGGGTAATGAAAAACTGTTTTTT. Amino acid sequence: CARQVMGNEKLFF.

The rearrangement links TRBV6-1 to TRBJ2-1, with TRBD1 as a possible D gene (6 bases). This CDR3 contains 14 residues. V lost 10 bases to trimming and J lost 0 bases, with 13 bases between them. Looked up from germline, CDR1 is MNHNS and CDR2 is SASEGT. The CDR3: CATKWGRSYNEQFF. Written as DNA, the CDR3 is TGTGCCACAAAGTGGGGGCGCTCCTACAATGAGCAGTTCTTC.